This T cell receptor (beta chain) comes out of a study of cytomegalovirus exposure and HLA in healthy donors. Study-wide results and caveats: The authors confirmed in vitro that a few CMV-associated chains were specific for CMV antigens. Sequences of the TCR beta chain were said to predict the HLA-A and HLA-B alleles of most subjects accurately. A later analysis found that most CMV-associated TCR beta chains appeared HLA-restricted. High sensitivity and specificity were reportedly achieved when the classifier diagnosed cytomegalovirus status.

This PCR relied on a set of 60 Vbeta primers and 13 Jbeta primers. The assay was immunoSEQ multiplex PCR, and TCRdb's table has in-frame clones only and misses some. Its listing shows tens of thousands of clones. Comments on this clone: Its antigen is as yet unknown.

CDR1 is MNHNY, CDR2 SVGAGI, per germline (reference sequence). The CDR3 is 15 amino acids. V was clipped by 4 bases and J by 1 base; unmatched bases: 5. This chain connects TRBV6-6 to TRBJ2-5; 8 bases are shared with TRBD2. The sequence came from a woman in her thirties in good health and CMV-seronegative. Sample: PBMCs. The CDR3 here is CASSWPLAGQETQYF. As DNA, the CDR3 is TGTGCCAGCAGTTGGCCTCTAGCGGGCCAAGAGACCCAGTACTTC.